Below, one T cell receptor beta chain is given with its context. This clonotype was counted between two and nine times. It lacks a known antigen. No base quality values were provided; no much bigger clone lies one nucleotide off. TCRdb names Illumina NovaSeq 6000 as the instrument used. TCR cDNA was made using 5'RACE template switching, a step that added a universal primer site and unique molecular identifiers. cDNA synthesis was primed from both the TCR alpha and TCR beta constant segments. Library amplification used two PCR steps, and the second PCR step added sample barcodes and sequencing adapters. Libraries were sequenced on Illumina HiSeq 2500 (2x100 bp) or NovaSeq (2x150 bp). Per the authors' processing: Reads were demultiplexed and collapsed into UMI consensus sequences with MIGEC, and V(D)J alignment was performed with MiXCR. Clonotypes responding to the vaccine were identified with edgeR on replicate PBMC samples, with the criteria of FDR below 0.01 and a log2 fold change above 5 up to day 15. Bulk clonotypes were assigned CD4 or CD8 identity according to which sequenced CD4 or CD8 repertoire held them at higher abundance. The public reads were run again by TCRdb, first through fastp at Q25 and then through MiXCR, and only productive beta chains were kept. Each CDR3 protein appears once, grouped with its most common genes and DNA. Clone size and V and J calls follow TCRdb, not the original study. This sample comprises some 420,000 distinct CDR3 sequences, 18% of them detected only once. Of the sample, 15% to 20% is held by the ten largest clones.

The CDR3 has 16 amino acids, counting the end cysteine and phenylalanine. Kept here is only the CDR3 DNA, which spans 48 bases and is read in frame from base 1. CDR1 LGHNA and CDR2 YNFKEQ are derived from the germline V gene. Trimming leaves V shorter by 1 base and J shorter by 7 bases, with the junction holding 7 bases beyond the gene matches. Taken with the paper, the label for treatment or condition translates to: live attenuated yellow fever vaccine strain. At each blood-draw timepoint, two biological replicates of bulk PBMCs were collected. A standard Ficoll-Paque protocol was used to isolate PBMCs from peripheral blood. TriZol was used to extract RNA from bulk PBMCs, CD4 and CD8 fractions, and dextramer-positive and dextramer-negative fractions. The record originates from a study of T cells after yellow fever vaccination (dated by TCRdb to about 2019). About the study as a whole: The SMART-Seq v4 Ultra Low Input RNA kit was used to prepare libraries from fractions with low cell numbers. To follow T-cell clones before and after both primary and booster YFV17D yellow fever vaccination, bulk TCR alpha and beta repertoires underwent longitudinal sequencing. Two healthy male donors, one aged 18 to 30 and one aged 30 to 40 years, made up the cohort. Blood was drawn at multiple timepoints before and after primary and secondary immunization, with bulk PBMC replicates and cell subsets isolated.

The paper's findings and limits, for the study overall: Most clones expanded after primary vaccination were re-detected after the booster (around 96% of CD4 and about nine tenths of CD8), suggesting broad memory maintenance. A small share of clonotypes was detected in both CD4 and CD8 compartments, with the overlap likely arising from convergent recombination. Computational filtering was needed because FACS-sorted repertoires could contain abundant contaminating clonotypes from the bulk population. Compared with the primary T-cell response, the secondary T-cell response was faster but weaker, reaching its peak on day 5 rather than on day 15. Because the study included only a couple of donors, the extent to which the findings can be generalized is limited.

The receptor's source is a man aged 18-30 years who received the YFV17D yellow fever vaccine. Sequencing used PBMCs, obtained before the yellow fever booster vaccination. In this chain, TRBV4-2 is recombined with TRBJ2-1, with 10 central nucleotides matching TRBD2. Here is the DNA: TGTGCCAGCAGCCAAGTCAGCGGGGGGGGTATTAATGAGCAGTTCTTC. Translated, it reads CASSQVSGGGINEQFF.